One sample yielded the 10 T cell receptor beta chains listed below, sequenced in a study of blood T cell repertoires in COVID-19. TCRdb's copy holds only in-frame clones and misses some; the assay was immunoSEQ multiplex PCR. Found here are tens of thousands of clones, over 60% of them singletons; the top ten hold about half. Sequencing input: peripheral blood. These receptors were taken from a human donor in a cohort sampled during active COVID-19.

The V gene is TRBV19, the J gene TRBJ2-7; 15 nucleotides line up with TRBD2. The junction had 4 bases not matched to a gene; V was cut back by 7 bases and J by 3 bases. CDR3 length: 15 residues. Germline-derived CDR1 and CDR2 are LNHDA and SQIVND (reference sequence). CDR3 protein: CASTGLAGGYYEQYF. CDR3 nucleotides: TGTGCCAGTACCGGACTAGCGGGAGGGTACTACGAGCAGTACTTC.

This sequence joins TRBV19 and TRBJ2-1; 13 bases agree with TRBD2. CDR1 is LNHDA, CDR2 SQIVND, per germline (reference sequence). This CDR3 comprises 16 residues. V dropped 4 bases and J dropped 6; count of bases not matched to a gene: 6. The CDR3, as DNA: TGTGCCAGTAGTACCCTACTAGCGGGAGGGATCAATGAGCAGTTCTTC. It is translated as CASSTLLAGGINEQFF.

The chain recombines TRBV25-1 with TRBJ1-1; tentative D call: TRBD1 (6 bases). Looked up from germline, CDR1 is MGHDK and CDR2 is SYGVNS. This CDR3 is 14 amino acids long. V shed 4 bases and J shed 3 bases, with 12 bases lying between them. The DNA of the CDR3 is TGTGCCAGCAGTGCCCGGGGGGCCCACACTGAAGCTTTCTTT. Protein product: CASSARGAHTEAFF.

This rearrangement joins TRBV9 to TRBJ2-2; TRBD2 agrees at 11 bases. Germline trimming cut 3 bases from V and 5 bases from J; bases unmatched to any gene: 6. From germline, CDR1 is SGDLS and CDR2 YYNGEE. The CDR3 spans 16 residues. Here the CDR3 DNA reads TGTGCCAGCAGCGCCACTAGCGGGAGCGGAACCGGGGAGCTGTTTTTT. It translates to CASSATSGSGTGELFF. The entire variable domain, with the rest obtained from reference TRBV9 and TRBJ2-2, is as follows: DSGVTQTPKHLITATGQRVTLRCSPRSGDLSVYWYQQSLDQGLQFLIQYYNGEERAKGNILERFSAQQFPDLHSELNLSSLELGDSALYFCASSATSGSGTGELFFGEGSRLTVL.

This sequence joins TRBV11-3 and TRBJ2-1, with TRBD2 identical over 11 bases. This CDR3 region has 17 residues. After removal of 0 bases from V and 6 bases from J, the junction contained 7 bases not matched to a gene. Germline V CDR1 and CDR2: SGHNT, YENEEA. CDR3 region: CASSLDHSGRASNEQFF. The CDR3, as DNA: TGTGCCAGCAGCTTAGATCATAGCGGGAGGGCCAGCAATGAGCAGTTCTTC.

The rearrangement joins TRBV4-2 to TRBJ1-3; perhaps TRBD1 as D (6 bases). CDR1 LGHNA and CDR2 YNFKEQ come from the germline V gene. The CDR3 has 16 amino acids. Between the trimmed V and J ends, which lost 5 bases and 2 bases, there was a span of 16 bases. The CDR3 loop is CASSALKGVAGNTIYF. The CDR3 DNA reads TGTGCCAGCAGCGCCCTGAAGGGGGTCGCTGGAAACACCATATATTTT.

The CDR3 protein is CASRTRVYTEAFF. The CDR3 DNA sequence: TGTGCCAGCAGAACCAGGGTGTACACTGAAGCTTTCTTT. The chain combines TRBV6-5 with TRBJ1-1, with D perhaps matching TRBD1 (5 bases). CDR1 is MNHEY and CDR2 is SVGAGI in the germline V gene. The CDR3 is made up of 13 amino acids. Trimming left V 6 bases short and J 3 bases short, with 11 bases between.

This sequence joins TRBV11-2 and TRBJ2-2; no clear D gene. Germline values: CDR1 SGHAT, CDR2 FQNNGV. The CDR3 extends over 13 amino acids. With 1 base removed from V and 6 bases from J, the gap between germline ends came to 6 bases. The CDR3: CASSLVEAGELFF. CDR3 in DNA: TGTGCCAGCAGCTTAGTAGAGGCCGGGGAGCTGTTTTTT.

This rearrangement joins TRBV4-2 to TRBJ2-5; the D is unclear. CDR1 is LGHNA, CDR2 YNFKEQ, per germline. Between the trimmed V and J ends, which lost 1 base and 2 bases, there was a span of 8 bases. The CDR3 is 14 amino acids. In nucleotides, the CDR3 is TGTGCCAGCAGCCAAGTAAGCGCGCAAGAGACCCAGTACTTC. This gives the protein CASSQVSAQETQYF.

This clone was recorded once. The V and J genes are TRBV5-4 and TRBJ1-2; D may be TRBD1 (6 bases). The CDR3 runs to 15 residues. The germline V and J ends were trimmed by 1 base and 11 bases, with 21 bases remaining between them. CDR1 SGHNT and CDR2 YYREEE come from the germline V gene (reference sequence). In DNA, the CDR3 is TGTGCCAGCAGCTTGTTGGGCGGGGGGCCCTCGTTATACACCTTC. Encoded protein: CASSLLGGGPSLYTF.